The clone carrying this TCR beta chain was detected many times. Its antigen is not known. V dropped 0 bases and J dropped 7 bases, with 11 bases sitting between them. The CDR3 runs 15 residues. Germline loops: CDR1 SGHRS, CDR2 YFSETQ. The data derive from a study of CD8 T cells in ankylosing spondylitis. TCRdb re-called the 5' RACE reads with MiXCR, one entry per CDR3 protein. The table lists 450,000 to 550,000 distinct CDR3 sequences, approximately 5.3% of them singletons, with 3% to 4% in the top ten. Broader study findings: According to the report, clones linked to the disease were significantly enriched in matched synovial fluid samples taken from ankylosing spondylitis patients. Apparently characteristic of ankylosing spondylitis blood was a TCR beta motif (roughly eight highly homologous variants).

The receptor's source is a male donor with ankylosing spondylitis. The chain has TRBV5-1 and TRBJ1-6; D is possibly TRBD1 (5 bases). Sequencing input: blood, either unsorted or a sorted T cell fraction (not recorded which). CDR3 coding DNA: TGCGCCAGCAGCTTGGCTCCAGGGATAAATTCACCCCTCCACTTT. Translation: CASSLAPGINSPLHF. Using reference TRBV5-1 and TRBJ1-6 for the parts outside the CDR3, the full variable domain is KAGVTQTPRYLIKTRGQQVTLSCSPISGHRSVSWYQQTPGQGLQFLFEYFSETQRNKGNFPGRFSGRQFSNSRSEMNVSTLELGDSALYLCASSLAPGINSPLHFGNGTRLTVT.